The entry below describes one T cell receptor (beta chain). Data came from immunoSEQ multiplex PCR; TCRdb stores just in-frame clones and leaves some out. This table holds roughly 80,000 clones, approximately 90% found once. This record comes from a study of control samples from healthy donors and cancer patients. The CDR3 runs to 16 residues. Germline V gene sequence: CDR1 SGHRS, CDR2 YFSETQ. The V end lost 1 base, the J end lost 1 base, and 14 bases lay between the germline ends. Sequenced sample: PBMCs. This TCR derives from a woman aged 55-69 years with head and neck cancer. This rearrangement joins TRBV5-1 to TRBJ2-5; D tentatively reads TRBD1 or TRBD2 (6 bases each). In nucleotides, the CDR3 is TGCGCCAGCAGCTTGCCGGGGGCGGGCCCCCAAGAGACCCAGTACTTC. It translates to CASSLPGAGPQETQYF.